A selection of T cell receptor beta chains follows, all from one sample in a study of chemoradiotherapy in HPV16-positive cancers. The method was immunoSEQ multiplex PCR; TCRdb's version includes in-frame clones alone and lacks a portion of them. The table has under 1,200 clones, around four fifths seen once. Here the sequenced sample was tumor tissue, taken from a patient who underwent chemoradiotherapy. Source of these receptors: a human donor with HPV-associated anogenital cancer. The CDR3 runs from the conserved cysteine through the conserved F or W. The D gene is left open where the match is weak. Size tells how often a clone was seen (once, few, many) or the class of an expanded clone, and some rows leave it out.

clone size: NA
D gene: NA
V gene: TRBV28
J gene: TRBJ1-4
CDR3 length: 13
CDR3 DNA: TGTGCCAGCAGTTTATTGGGGTCAGAAAAACTGTTTTTT
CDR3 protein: CASSLLGSEKLFF

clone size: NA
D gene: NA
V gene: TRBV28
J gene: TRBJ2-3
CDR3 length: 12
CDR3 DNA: TGTGCCAGCAGTCTGAGGGTAGATACGCAGTATTTT
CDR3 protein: CASSLRVDTQYF

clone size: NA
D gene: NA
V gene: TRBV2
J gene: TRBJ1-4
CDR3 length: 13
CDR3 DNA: TGTGCCACCGCGGGGGTCGACGGTGAAAAACTGTTTTTT
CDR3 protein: CATAGVDGEKLFF

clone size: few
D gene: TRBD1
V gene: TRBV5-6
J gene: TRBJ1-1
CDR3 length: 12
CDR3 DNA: TGTGCCAGCAGCTGGATACAGGGGGAAGCTTTCTTT
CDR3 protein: CASSWIQGEAFF

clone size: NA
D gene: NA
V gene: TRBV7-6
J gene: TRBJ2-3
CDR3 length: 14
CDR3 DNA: TGTGCCAGCAGCCCCGGCCGGGTCACAGATACGCAGTATTTT
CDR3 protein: CASSPGRVTDTQYF

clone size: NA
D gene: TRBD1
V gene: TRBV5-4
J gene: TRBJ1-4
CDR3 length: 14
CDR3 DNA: TGTGCCAGCAGCTTGGAGGGGGCGCGGGAAAAACTGTTTTTT
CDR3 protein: CASSLEGAREKLFF

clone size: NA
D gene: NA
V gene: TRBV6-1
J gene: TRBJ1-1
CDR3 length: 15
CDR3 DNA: TGTGCCAGCAGTGAAGCGTGGGCAGGTTACACTGAAGCTTTCTTT
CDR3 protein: CASSEAWAGYTEAFF

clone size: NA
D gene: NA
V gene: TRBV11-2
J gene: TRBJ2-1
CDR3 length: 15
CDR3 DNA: TGTGCCAGCAGCTTTGGGGCGCGGGGCGGGAATGAGCAGTTCTTC
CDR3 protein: CASSFGARGGNEQFF

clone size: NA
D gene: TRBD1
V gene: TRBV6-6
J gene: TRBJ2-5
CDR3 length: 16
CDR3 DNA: TGTGCCAGCAGTTACCCCCAGGACAGGGCCCAAGAGACCCAGTACTTC
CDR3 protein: CASSYPQDRAQETQYF

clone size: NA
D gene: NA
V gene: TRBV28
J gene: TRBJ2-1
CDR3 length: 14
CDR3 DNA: TGTGCCAGCAGATCGCCCGACAGCTACAATGAGCAGTTCTTC
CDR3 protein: CASRSPDSYNEQFF

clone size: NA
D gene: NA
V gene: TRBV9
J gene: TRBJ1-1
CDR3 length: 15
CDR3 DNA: TGTGCCAGCAGCGTTGACCCCATCCCCAACACTGAAGCTTTCTTT
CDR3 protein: CASSVDPIPNTEAFF

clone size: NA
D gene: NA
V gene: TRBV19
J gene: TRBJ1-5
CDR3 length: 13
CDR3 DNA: TGTGCCAGTAGTGGGACTGCCGGACAGCCCCAGCATTTT
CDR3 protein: CASSGTAGQPQHF

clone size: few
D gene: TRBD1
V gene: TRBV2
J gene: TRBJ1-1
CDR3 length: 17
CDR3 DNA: TGTGCCAGCAGTGAAGCGCTTTTAGGGGGCATGAACACTGAAGCTTTCTTT
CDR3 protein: CASSEALLGGMNTEAFF

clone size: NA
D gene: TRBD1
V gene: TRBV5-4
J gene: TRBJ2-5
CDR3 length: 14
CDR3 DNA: TGTGCCAGCAGCCGCGACAGGGGGCTGGAGACCCAGTACTTC
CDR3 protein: CASSRDRGLETQYF

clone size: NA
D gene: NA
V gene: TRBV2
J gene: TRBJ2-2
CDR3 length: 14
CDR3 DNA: TGTGCCAGCTTACCGGGACAGAACACCGGGGAGCTGTTTTTT
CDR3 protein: CASLPGQNTGELFF

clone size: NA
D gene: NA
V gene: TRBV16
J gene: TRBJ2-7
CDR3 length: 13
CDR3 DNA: TGTGCCAGCAGCCGATTAGACGGATACGAGCAGTACTTC
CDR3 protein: CASSRLDGYEQYF

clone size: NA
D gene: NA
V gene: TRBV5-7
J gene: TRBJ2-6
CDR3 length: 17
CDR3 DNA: TGTGCCAGCCGTAGTGTTTGCGTACAAAGTCGGGCCAACGTCCTGACTTTC
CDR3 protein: CASRSVCVQSRANVLTF

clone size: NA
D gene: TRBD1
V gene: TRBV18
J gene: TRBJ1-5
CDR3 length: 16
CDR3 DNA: TGTGCCAGCTCACCGAGGACAGGCACCAGCCATCAGCCCCAGCATTTT
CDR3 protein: CASSPRTGTSHQPQHF

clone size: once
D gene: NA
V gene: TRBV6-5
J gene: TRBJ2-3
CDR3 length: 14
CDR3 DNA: TGTGCCAGCAGTTACTCTCGCTGGGCAGATACGCAGTATTTT
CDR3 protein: CASSYSRWADTQYF

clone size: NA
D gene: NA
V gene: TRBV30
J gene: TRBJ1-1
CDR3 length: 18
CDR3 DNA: TGTGCCTGGAGCCTTTTCGGTGGGGATTTTCGGATGAACACTGAAGCTTTCTTT
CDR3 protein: CAWSLFGGDFRMNTEAFF

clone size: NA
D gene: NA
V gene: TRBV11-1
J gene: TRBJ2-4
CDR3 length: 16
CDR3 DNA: TGTGCCAGCAGCTTAGGCCCTGAATTAGCCAAAAACATTCAGTACTTC
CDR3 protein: CASSLGPELAKNIQYF

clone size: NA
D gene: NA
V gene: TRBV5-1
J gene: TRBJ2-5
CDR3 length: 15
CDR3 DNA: TGCGCCAGCCGCTTTAGGGCACTTGAAGGAGAGACCCAGTACTTC
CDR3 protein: CASRFRALEGETQYF

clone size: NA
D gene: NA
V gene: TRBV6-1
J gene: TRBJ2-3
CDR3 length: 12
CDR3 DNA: TGTGCCAGCAGTGAACAGGGAGATACGCAGTATTTT
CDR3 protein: CASSEQGDTQYF

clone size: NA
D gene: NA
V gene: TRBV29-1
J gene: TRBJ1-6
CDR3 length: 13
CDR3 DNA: TGCAGCGTTGGTGAGGGGGATAATTCACCCCTCCACTTT
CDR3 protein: CSVGEGDNSPLHF

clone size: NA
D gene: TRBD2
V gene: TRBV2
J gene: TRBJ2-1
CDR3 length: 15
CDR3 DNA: TGTGCCAGCAGTGGACTAGCGGGACCTCTCGATGAGCAGTTCTTC
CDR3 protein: CASSGLAGPLDEQFF

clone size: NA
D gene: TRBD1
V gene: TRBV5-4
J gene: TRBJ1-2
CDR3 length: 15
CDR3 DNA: TGTGCCAGCAGCTATCGGGGACAGGGTAGTTATGGCTACACCTTC
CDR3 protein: CASSYRGQGSYGYTF

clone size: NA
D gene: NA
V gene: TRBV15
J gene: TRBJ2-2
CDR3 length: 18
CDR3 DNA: TGTGCCACCAGCAGGAGGTCTTTGACGGTCGGGTACACCGGGGAGCTGTTTTTT
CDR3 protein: CATSRRSLTVGYTGELFF

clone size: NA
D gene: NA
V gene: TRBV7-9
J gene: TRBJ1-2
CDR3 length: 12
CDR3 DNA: TGTGCCAGCAGCCCCGGCAGGGGCGGCTACACCTTC
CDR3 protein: CASSPGRGGYTF

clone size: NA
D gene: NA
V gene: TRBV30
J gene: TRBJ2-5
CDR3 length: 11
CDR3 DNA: TGTGCCTGGAGATTGGGCGAGACCCAGTACTTC
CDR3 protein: CAWRLGETQYF

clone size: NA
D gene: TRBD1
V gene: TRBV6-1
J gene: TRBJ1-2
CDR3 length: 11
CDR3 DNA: TGTGCCAGCGGGCAGGGGGGTTTGGGAACCTTC
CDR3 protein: CASGQGGLGTF

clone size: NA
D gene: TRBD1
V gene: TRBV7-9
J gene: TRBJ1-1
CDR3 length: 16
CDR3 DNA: TGTGCCAGCAGACCGTCCGGACAGGGGGTTTACACTGAAGCTTTCTTT
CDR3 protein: CASRPSGQGVYTEAFF

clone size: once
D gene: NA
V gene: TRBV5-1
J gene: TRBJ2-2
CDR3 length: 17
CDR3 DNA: TGCGCCAGCACCCCCCGGGTGGGACCGCTAAACACCGGGGAGCTGTTTTTT
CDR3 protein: CASTPRVGPLNTGELFF

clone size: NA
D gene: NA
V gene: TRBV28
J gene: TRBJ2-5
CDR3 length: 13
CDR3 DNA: TGTGCCAGCAGTCCCGGGAGTCAAGAGACCCAGTACTTC
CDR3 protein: CASSPGSQETQYF

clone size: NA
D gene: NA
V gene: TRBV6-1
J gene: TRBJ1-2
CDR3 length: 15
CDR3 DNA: TGTGCCAGCAGTGAAGTTAACAGGGTCAACTATGGCTACACCTTC
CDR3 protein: CASSEVNRVNYGYTF

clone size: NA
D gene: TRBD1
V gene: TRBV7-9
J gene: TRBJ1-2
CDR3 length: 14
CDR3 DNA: TGTGCCAGCAGCTCCCCGGGACAGGGTTTTGGCTACACCTTC
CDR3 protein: CASSSPGQGFGYTF

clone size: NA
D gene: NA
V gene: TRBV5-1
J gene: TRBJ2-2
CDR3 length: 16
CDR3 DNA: TGCGCCAGCAGCCCTCACAGGGACACCTCCACCGGGGAGCTGTTTTTT
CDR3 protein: CASSPHRDTSTGELFF

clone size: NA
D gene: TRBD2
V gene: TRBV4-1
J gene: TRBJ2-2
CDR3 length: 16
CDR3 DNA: TGCGCCAGCAGCCCGCGGGGGGCCCCCCACACCGGGGAGCTGTTTTTT
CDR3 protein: CASSPRGAPHTGELFF

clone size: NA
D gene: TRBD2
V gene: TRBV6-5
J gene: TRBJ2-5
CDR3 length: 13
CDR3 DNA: TGTGCCAGCAGACCACTAGCGGAAGAGACCCAGTACTTC
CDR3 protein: CASRPLAEETQYF

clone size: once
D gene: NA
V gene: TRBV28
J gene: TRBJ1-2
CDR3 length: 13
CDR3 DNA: TGTGCCAGCAGTTTTCGTGGGGGGTATGGCTACACCTTC
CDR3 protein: CASSFRGGYGYTF

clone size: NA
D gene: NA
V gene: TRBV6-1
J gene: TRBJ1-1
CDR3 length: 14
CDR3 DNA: TGTGCCAGCAGTGTTCTGACGGGGAACACTGAAGCTTTCTTT
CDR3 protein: CASSVLTGNTEAFF

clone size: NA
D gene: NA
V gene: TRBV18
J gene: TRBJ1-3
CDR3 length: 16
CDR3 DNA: TGTGCCAGCTCACCAACACAGGGAGTCTCTGGAAACACCATATATTTT
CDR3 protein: CASSPTQGVSGNTIYF

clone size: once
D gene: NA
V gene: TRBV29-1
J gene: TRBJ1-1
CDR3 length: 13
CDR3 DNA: TGCAGCGTCCAAGGGAGGGCGAACACTGAAGCTTTCTTT
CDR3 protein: CSVQGRANTEAFF

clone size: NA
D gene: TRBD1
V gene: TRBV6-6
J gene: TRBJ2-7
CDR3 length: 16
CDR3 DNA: TGTGCCAGCAGACCTTCGGACAGGGGGGCCGGTAACGAGCAGTACTTC
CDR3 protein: CASRPSDRGAGNEQYF

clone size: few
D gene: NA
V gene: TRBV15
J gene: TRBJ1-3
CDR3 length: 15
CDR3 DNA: TGTGCCACCAGCAGAGATCGCGCCGCCGGAAACACCATATATTTT
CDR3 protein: CATSRDRAAGNTIYF

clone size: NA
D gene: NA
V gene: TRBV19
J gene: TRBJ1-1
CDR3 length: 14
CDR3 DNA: TGTGCCAGTAGTGCGGGAGCTTACGTATCTGAAGCTTTCTTT
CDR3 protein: CASSAGAYVSEAFF

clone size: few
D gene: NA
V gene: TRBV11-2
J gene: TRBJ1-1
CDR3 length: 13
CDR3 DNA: TGTGCCAGCAGCGGAACCGCAACCCAGGAAGCTTTCTTT
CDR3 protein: CASSGTATQEAFF

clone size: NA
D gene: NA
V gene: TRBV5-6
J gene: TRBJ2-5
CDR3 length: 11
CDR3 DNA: TGTGCCAGCAGCTCAAGTGAGACCCAGTACTTC
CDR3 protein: CASSSSETQYF

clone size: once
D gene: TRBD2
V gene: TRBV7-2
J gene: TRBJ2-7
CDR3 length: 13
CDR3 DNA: TGTGCCAGCAGCCCGAGACTAGCGGGCGAGCAGTACTTC
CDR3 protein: CASSPRLAGEQYF

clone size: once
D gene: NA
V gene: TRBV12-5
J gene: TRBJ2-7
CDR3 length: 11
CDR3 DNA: TGTGCTAGTGGTTGGGCCTACGAGCAGTACTTC
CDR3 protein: CASGWAYEQYF

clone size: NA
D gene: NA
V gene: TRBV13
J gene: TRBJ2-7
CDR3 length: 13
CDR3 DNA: TGTGCCAGCAGCTTGGGCCGAGCCTACGAGCAGTACTTC
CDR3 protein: CASSLGRAYEQYF

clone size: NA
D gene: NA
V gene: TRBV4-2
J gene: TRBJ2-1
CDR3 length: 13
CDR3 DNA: TGTGCCAGCAGCCAAGATCAAGACAATGAGCAGTTCTTC
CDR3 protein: CASSQDQDNEQFF

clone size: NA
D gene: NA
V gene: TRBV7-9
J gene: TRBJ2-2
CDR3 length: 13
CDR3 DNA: TGTGCCAGCAGCTGGGTGAGCACCGGGGAGCTGTTTTTT
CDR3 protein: CASSWVSTGELFF

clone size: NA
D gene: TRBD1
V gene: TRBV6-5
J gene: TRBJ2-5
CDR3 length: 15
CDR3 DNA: TGTGCCAGCAGACGTACACAGGGGGAGTGGGAGACCCAGTACTTC
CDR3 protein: CASRRTQGEWETQYF

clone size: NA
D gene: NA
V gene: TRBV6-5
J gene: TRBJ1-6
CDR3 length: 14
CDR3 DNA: TGTGCCAGCAGTTACGATATCTGGGGTTCACCCCTCCACTTT
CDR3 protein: CASSYDIWGSPLHF

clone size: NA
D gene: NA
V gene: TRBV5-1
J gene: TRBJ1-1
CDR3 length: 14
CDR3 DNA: TGCGCCAGCAGCTCGATACGTCAGAACACTGAAGCTTTCTTT
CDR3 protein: CASSSIRQNTEAFF

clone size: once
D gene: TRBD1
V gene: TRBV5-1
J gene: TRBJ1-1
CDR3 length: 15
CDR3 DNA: TGCGCCAGCAGCTTGCTGGCAGGGGGGAACACTGAAGCTTTCTTT
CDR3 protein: CASSLLAGGNTEAFF

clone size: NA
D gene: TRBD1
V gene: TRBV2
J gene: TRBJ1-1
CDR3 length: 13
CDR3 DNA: TGTGCCAGCAGCAGGGGGAAGAACACTGAAGCTTTCTTT
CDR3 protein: CASSRGKNTEAFF

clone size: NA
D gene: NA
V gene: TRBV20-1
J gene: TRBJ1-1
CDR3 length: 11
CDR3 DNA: TGCAGTGCTAGCCCTAACACTGAAGCTTTCTTT
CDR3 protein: CSASPNTEAFF